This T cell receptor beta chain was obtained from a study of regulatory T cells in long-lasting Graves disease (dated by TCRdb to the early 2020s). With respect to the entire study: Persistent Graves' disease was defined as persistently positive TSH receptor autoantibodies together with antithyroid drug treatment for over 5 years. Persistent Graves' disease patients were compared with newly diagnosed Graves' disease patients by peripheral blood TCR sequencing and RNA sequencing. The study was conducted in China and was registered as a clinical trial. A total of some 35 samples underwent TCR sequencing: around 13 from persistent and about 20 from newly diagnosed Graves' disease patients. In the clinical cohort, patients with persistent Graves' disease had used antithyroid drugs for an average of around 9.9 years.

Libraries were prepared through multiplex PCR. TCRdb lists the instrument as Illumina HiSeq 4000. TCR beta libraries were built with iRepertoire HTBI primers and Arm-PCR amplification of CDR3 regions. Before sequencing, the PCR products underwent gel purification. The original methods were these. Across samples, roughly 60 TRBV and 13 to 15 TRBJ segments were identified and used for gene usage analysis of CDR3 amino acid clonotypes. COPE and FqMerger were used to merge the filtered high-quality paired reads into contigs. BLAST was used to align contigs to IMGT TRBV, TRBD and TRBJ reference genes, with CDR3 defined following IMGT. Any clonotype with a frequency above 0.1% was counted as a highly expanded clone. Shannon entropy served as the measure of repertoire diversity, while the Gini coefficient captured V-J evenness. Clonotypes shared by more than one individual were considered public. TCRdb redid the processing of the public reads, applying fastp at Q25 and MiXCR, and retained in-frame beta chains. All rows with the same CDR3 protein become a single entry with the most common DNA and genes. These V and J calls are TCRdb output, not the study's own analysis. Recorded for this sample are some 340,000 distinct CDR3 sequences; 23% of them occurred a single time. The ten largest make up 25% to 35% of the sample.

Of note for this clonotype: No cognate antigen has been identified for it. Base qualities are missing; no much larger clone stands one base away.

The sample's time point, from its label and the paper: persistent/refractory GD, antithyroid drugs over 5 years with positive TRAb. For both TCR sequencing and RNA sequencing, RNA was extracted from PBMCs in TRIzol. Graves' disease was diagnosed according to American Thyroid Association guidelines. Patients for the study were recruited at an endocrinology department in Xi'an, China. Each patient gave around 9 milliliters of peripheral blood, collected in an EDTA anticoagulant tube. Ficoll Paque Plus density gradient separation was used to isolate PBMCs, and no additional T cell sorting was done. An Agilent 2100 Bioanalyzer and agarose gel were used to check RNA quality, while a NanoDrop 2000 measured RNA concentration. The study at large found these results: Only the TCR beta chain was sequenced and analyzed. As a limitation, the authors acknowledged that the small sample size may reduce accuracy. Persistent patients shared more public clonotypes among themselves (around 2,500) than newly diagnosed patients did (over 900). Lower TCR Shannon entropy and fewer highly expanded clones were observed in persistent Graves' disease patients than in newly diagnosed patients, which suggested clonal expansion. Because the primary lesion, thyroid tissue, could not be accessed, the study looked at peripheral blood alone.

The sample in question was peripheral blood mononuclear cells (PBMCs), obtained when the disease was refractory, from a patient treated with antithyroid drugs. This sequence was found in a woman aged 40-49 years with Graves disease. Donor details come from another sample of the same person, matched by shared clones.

The encoded CDR3 is CASRTSTGSTGELFF. The base sequence is TGTGCCAGCAGAACCTCGACAGGGTCCACCGGGGAGCTGTTTTTT. The chain couples TRBV28 to TRBJ2-2, and TRBD1 aligns with 7 junction nucleotides. V ends up 6 bases short and J 4 bases short, with an unmatched junction base count of 8. From the cysteine through the phenylalanine, the CDR3 covers 15 amino acids. CDR3 DNA only is kept here, 45 bases in frame from base 1. CDR1 MDHEN and CDR2 SYDVKM were looked up in the germline V gene.